This T cell receptor (beta chain) is from a study of T cells after yellow fever vaccination. V gave up 7 bases and J gave up 0 bases, with 16 bases separating them. The CDR3 is 16 amino acids. The germline V gene encodes CDR1 MNHEY and CDR2 SMNVEV (reference sequence). TCRdb re-analysed the 5' RACE reads in MiXCR, keeping a single row per CDR3 protein. Of tens of thousands of distinct CDR3 sequences detected, under 8% appear once; the ten largest clones hold about 40%. The sample was CD8+ T cells sorted from PBMCs, taken 35 to 50 days after the first yellow fever vaccination. The clonotype originates from a man younger than 35 who received the YFV17D yellow fever vaccine. The chain combines TRBV27 with TRBJ1-5; D perhaps matches TRBD1 (6 bases). The CDR3 is CASTPGAPFSNQPQHF. CDR3 DNA: TGTGCCAGCACCCCAGGGGCCCCTTTTAGCAATCAGCCCCAGCATTTT.